The rows below give T cell receptor beta chains drawn from one sample of a study of beta chain features in type 1 diabetes. Sequencing was performed with immunoSEQ multiplex PCR; in TCRdb, only in-frame clones are kept and a portion is missing. The sample has more than 300,000 clones; 8% are singletons. Sequencing used central memory CD4+ T cells from blood. Every receptor here comes from a woman aged 18 to 35 in good health. CDR3s include the opening cysteine and the closing phenylalanine or tryptophan. The order of the fields is CDR3 DNA, CDR3 protein, J gene, clone size, V gene, D gene. The D gene is left open where the match is weak. Not every row has a clone size; where given, it reads once, few, many or a size class.

DNA: TGTGCCAGCACCAAAAGACTAGCGGATAACACCGGGGAGCTGTTTTTT; CDR3: CASTKRLADNTGELFF; J: TRBJ2-2; size: -; V: TRBV9; D: TRBD2
DNA: TGTGCCAGCAGCCGAAAGCCGGGATCGAGGGAAAAACTGTTTTTT; CDR3: CASSRKPGSREKLFF; J: TRBJ1-4; size: -; V: TRBV28; D: -
DNA: TGTGCCAGCTCACCTAATAAAGACAGGGCGAAAGAGACCCAGTACTTC; CDR3: CASSPNKDRAKETQYF; J: TRBJ2-5; size: -; V: TRBV18; D: TRBD1
DNA: TGTGCCAGCACCCGGGACAGGGGGTTTGGGACCCAGTACTTC; CDR3: CASTRDRGFGTQYF; J: TRBJ2-5; size: few; V: TRBV6-5; D: TRBD1
DNA: TGCACCACTTCCCAGGGACTAGGGTCCCCTGAGCAGTTCTTC; CDR3: CTTSQGLGSPEQFF; J: TRBJ2-1; size: -; V: TRBV29-1; D: TRBD2
DNA: TGTGCCAGCAGCCGGGGACAGCAAAACTATGGCTACACCTTC; CDR3: CASSRGQQNYGYTF; J: TRBJ1-2; size: few; V: TRBV7-8; D: TRBD1
DNA: TGTGCCAGCAGCCAAGCTGGAAACACCATATATTTT; CDR3: CASSQAGNTIYF; J: TRBJ1-3; size: many; V: TRBV14; D: -
DNA: TGTGCCAGCAGCAGAGATCAGCGGGCCGCCCAAGAGACCCAGTACTTC; CDR3: CASSRDQRAAQETQYF; J: TRBJ2-5; size: few; V: TRBV5-6; D: -
DNA: TGTGCCAGCAGCTCCCCAGGGCTTTGGGGGGCCAACGTCCTGACTTTC; CDR3: CASSSPGLWGANVLTF; J: TRBJ2-6; size: -; V: TRBV7-8; D: -
DNA: TGTGCCAGCAGTTACTCAACAACTAATGAAAAACTGTTTTTT; CDR3: CASSYSTTNEKLFF; J: TRBJ1-4; size: -; V: TRBV6-5; D: -
DNA: TGTGCCAGCAGCTTAGGGACTAGCGCGAGGCTCTTC; CDR3: CASSLGTSARLF; J: TRBJ2-7; size: few; V: TRBV7-2; D: TRBD2
DNA: TGTGCCAGCAGCCAGCAAGAGACCCAGTACTTC; CDR3: CASSQQETQYF; J: TRBJ2-5; size: many; V: TRBV14; D: -
DNA: TGTGCCAGTAGCCAAACAGGGGGCTTAAATCAGCCCCAGCATTTT; CDR3: CASSQTGGLNQPQHF; J: TRBJ1-5; size: -; V: TRBV19; D: TRBD1
DNA: TGTGCCACCAGCAGAGAGGACAGTGAAGCTTTCTTT; CDR3: CATSREDSEAFF; J: TRBJ1-1; size: -; V: TRBV15; D: -
DNA: TGTGCCAGCAGTGATAGCGGGACTAGCACAGATACGCAGTATTTT; CDR3: CASSDSGTSTDTQYF; J: TRBJ2-3; size: few; V: TRBV25-1; D: TRBD2
DNA: TGTGCCAGCAGCAAAGGGCAGCGCCGGGGGCGGTTCTTC; CDR3: CASSKGQRRGRFF; J: TRBJ2-1; size: many; V: TRBV21-1; D: -
DNA: TGTGCCAGCAGCCCTAGCGGGAGGGCCGGGAGAGATACGCAGTATTTT; CDR3: CASSPSGRAGRDTQYF; J: TRBJ2-3; size: -; V: TRBV7-2; D: TRBD2
DNA: TGTGCCAGCAGCTTGTTCAGCGAGACAGATACGCAGTATTTT; CDR3: CASSLFSETDTQYF; J: TRBJ2-3; size: few; V: TRBV5-4; D: -
DNA: TGTGCCAGCACCGGACTAGCGGGAGGCCGCCTCACAGATACGCAGTATTTT; CDR3: CASTGLAGGRLTDTQYF; J: TRBJ2-3; size: -; V: TRBV27; D: TRBD2
DNA: TGTGCCAGCAGCACGGACGCCGACCGGGCAGAGACCCAGTACTTC; CDR3: CASSTDADRAETQYF; J: TRBJ2-5; size: -; V: TRBV7-2; D: -
DNA: TGTGCCAGCTCACCTGGTGGCGGGACAAGGGATTCTTTCTTT; CDR3: CASSPGGGTRDSFF; J: TRBJ1-1; size: many; V: TRBV18; D: -
DNA: TGTGCCACCAGCAGGAGTGGACAGAGGTTCTCCTACAATGAGCAGTTCTTC; CDR3: CATSRSGQRFSYNEQFF; J: TRBJ2-1; size: -; V: TRBV15; D: -
DNA: TGTGCCAGCAGCTTAATGCAGGGGCAAGAGACCCAGTACTTC; CDR3: CASSLMQGQETQYF; J: TRBJ2-5; size: many; V: TRBV7-9; D: -
DNA: TGCGCCAGCAGCATACAGGGCTCTGGGGCCAACGTCCTGACTTTC; CDR3: CASSIQGSGANVLTF; J: TRBJ2-6; size: -; V: TRBV5-1; D: -
DNA: TGTGCCAGCAGCTTAGCCCGATTTCACGGCCTGGAGAGGGCAGATACGCAGTATTTT; CDR3: CASSLARFHGLERADTQYF; J: TRBJ2-3; size: many; V: TRBV11-2; D: -
DNA: TGTGCCAGCAAGAAGACAGGGGCGGCCGGGGAGCTGTTTTTT; CDR3: CASKKTGAAGELFF; J: TRBJ2-2; size: many; V: TRBV6-5; D: TRBD1
DNA: TGTGCCAGTAGCAAAAGCCGGGCCCAAGAGACCCAGTACTTC; CDR3: CASSKSRAQETQYF; J: TRBJ2-5; size: -; V: TRBV19; D: -
DNA: TGTGCCAGCAGTTTGCCAGTGAACACTGAAGCTTTCTTT; CDR3: CASSLPVNTEAFF; J: TRBJ1-1; size: many; V: TRBV28; D: -
DNA: TGTGCCAGTATCCCAGGGGGTTCCATCGATGAGCAGTTCTTC; CDR3: CASIPGGSIDEQFF; J: TRBJ2-1; size: many; V: TRBV19; D: TRBD1
DNA: TGTGCCAGCAGTTCCATCCCGGACTACTCCTACAATGAGCAGTTCTTC; CDR3: CASSSIPDYSYNEQFF; J: TRBJ2-1; size: few; V: TRBV28; D: -
DNA: TGTGCCAGCAGTCCAAGGACGGAAGAGACCCAGTACTTC; CDR3: CASSPRTEETQYF; J: TRBJ2-5; size: many; V: TRBV6-6; D: -
DNA: TGTGCCAGCAGCTTACACCCGGAGCAGTTCTTC; CDR3: CASSLHPEQFF; J: TRBJ2-1; size: many; V: TRBV7-2; D: -
DNA: TGTGCCAGCAGCTTAACGGGACAGGGTAATCAGCCCCAGCATTTT; CDR3: CASSLTGQGNQPQHF; J: TRBJ1-5; size: -; V: TRBV5-8; D: TRBD1
DNA: TGTGCCAGCAGCTCACAGGTGGCAGAGACCCAGTACTTC; CDR3: CASSSQVAETQYF; J: TRBJ2-5; size: -; V: TRBV7-3; D: -
DNA: TGTGCCAGTAGTGAATCCCGGATCTACGAGCAGTACTTC; CDR3: CASSESRIYEQYF; J: TRBJ2-7; size: -; V: TRBV19; D: -
DNA: TGTGCCAGCAGCTTAAATCTCGGAGGGGAGAATGAGCAGTTCTTC; CDR3: CASSLNLGGENEQFF; J: TRBJ2-1; size: few; V: TRBV7-2; D: -
DNA: TGTGCCAGCAGCGTTGGCAGCGAGAACTATGGCTACACCTTC; CDR3: CASSVGSENYGYTF; J: TRBJ1-2; size: -; V: TRBV9; D: -
DNA: TGTGCCAGCAGTTACTCTTGGGACACGGCGGCCGAGCAGTACTTC; CDR3: CASSYSWDTAAEQYF; J: TRBJ2-7; size: many; V: TRBV6-5; D: -
DNA: TGTGCCAGCAGTTTATCGATCTACCCTACTCGCGAGCAGTACTTC; CDR3: CASSLSIYPTREQYF; J: TRBJ2-7; size: -; V: TRBV27; D: -
DNA: TGTGCCAGCAGGCCTCCGGGGGTAGGCACAGATACGCAGTATTTT; CDR3: CASRPPGVGTDTQYF; J: TRBJ2-3; size: few; V: TRBV7-8; D: -
DNA: TGTGCCAGCCGGTGGGGGCGGGAGGCTTCCTACGAGCAGTACTTC; CDR3: CASRWGREASYEQYF; J: TRBJ2-7; size: few; V: TRBV28; D: TRBD2
DNA: TGTGCTAGCAGCCGCGGGAACACCGGGGAGCTGTTTTTT; CDR3: CASSRGNTGELFF; J: TRBJ2-2; size: few; V: TRBV7-7; D: -
DNA: TGCGCCAGCAGCTTGGACAGCCGTTCTCGGTACTTC; CDR3: CASSLDSRSRYF; J: TRBJ2-7; size: -; V: TRBV5-1; D: -
DNA: TGTGCCATCAGTGGGACTAGCGGGACTTACACAGATACGCAGTATTTT; CDR3: CAISGTSGTYTDTQYF; J: TRBJ2-3; size: few; V: TRBV10-3; D: TRBD2
DNA: TGTGCCAGCAGCTTCCAAATGAACACTGAAGCTTTCTTT; CDR3: CASSFQMNTEAFF; J: TRBJ1-1; size: -; V: TRBV7-9; D: -
DNA: TGTGCCATCGCCCACGGGGCCTACGAGCAGTACTTC; CDR3: CAIAHGAYEQYF; J: TRBJ2-7; size: many; V: TRBV10-3; D: -